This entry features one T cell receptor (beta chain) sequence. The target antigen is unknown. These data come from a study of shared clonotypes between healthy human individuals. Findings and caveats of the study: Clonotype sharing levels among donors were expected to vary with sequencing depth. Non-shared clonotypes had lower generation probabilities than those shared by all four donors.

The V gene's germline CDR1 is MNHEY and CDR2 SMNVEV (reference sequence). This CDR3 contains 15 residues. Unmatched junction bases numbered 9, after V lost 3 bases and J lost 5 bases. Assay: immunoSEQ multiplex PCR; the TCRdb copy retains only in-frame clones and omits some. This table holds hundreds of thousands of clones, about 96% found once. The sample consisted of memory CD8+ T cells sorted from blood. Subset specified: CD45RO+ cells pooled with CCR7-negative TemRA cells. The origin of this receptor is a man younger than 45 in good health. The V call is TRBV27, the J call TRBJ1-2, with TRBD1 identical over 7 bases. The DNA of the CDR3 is TGTGCCAGCAGTTTGGGGACAGTCCCGAGGTATGGCTACACCTTC. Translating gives CASSLGTVPRYGYTF.